One sample yielded the 27 T cell receptor beta chains listed below, sequenced in a study of shared clonotypes between healthy human individuals. Here immunoSEQ multiplex PCR was the method, and the copy in TCRdb shows in-frame clones only, minus some. The sample holds hundreds of thousands of clones; 74% are singletons and the top ten take roughly 1.7%. Material for sequencing was memory CD4+ T cells sorted from blood. Regarding subset: CD45RA-negative fraction. These TCRs come from a woman aged 25 to 45 in good health.

V is TRBV25-1 and J is TRBJ1-2; TRBD1 matches at 9 bases. Unmatched junction bases numbered 8, after V lost 10 bases and J lost 8 bases. The CDR3 is 12 amino acids. CDR1 and CDR2 from the germline V gene are MGHDK and SYGVNS. This CDR3 is CAIQGARDGYTF. DNA for the CDR3: TGTGCCATACAGGGGGCCAGGGACGGCTACACCTTC.

The chain combines TRBV27 with TRBJ2-5; 8 nucleotides agree with TRBD2. Germline lookup yields CDR1 MNHEY and CDR2 SMNVEV (reference sequence). The CDR3 runs to 13 residues. Trimming removed 6 bases from V and 5 bases from J; junction bases left unmatched: 5. CDR3 in amino acids: CASSSGGLETQYF. For the CDR3, the DNA is TGTGCCAGCAGCAGCGGGGGATTGGAGACCCAGTACTTC.

This clone showed up just a few times. This CDR3 is CASSLQVGSKEQYF. CDR3 bases: TGTGCCAGCAGTTTGCAGGTGGGTTCTAAAGAGCAGTACTTC. The chain links TRBV27 to TRBJ2-7; D not resolved. Germline V lookup: CDR1 MNHEY, CDR2 SMNVEV (reference sequence). The CDR3 extends over 14 amino acids. Between the trimmed V and J ends, which lost 3 bases and 7 bases, there was a span of 16 bases.

This clone was recorded once. The gene calls are TRBV7-2 and TRBJ1-1; 7 bases are a match to TRBD1. This CDR3 is built from 15 residues. The V gene end was trimmed by 5 bases and the J gene end by 1 base; junction bases not matched to a gene: 7. Per the germline V gene, CDR1 is SGHTA and CDR2 is FQGNSA. The CDR3: CASSLEGQPNTEAFF. DNA for the CDR3: TGTGCCAGCAGCCTAGAGGGACAGCCGAACACTGAAGCTTTCTTT.

This clone occurred once. The genes are TRBV10-3 and TRBJ1-1, with 9 bases fitting TRBD1. The CDR3 extends over 13 amino acids. The trim removed 6 bases at V and 8 bases at J, leaving 7 bases unmatched. CDR1 and CDR2 (germline): ENHRY, SYGVKD. CDR3 residues: CAISLRTGEEAFF. CDR3 nucleotide sequence: TGTGCCATCAGCCTTAGGACAGGGGAGGAAGCTTTCTTT.

This clone was seen a single time. The rearrangement uses TRBV28 and TRBJ2-1, with 12 bases matching TRBD2. Germline assignment: CDR1 MDHEN and CDR2 SYDVKM. V was clipped by 3 bases and J by 3 bases; unmatched bases: 3. The CDR3 is 16 residues long. The CDR3 region is CASSLTSGGLYNEQFF. The CDR3 DNA sequence: TGTGCCAGCAGTTTGACTAGCGGGGGACTCTACAATGAGCAGTTCTTC. Using reference TRBV28 and TRBJ2-1 for the parts outside the CDR3, the full variable domain is DVKVTQSSRYLVKRTGEKVFLECVQDMDHENMFWYRQDPGLGLRLIYFSYDVKMKEKGDIPEGYSVSREKKERFSLILESASTNQTSMYLCASSLTSGGLYNEQFFGPGTRLTVL.

Details on this clone: The same CDR3 arises from other DNA sequences in this sample as well. The chain recombines TRBV30 with TRBJ1-3; tentatively, D is TRBD1 (6 bases). The V gene's germline CDR1 is GTSNPN and CDR2 SVGIG (reference sequence). Trimming cost V 3 bases and J 3 bases, with 6 bases left between them. CDR3 length: 12 residues. CDR3 sequence (DNA): TGTGCCTGGAGCAGGGGTGGAAACACCATATATTTT. Its protein is CAWSRGGNTIYF.

This chain connects TRBV4-1 to TRBJ2-3; TRBD2 agrees at 9 bases. The ends lost 1 base at V and 0 bases at J; junction bases unmatched: 8. Germline V gives CDR1 MGHRA, CDR2 YSYEKL. This CDR3 region has 18 residues. The CDR3 spells CASSQGSLAGSSTDTQYF. DNA of the CDR3: TGCGCCAGCAGCCAAGGTTCGCTAGCGGGATCGAGCACAGATACGCAGTATTTT.

The chain is built from TRBV28 and TRBJ1-5; possibly TRBD1 for D (6 bases). V was pared by 6 bases and J by 0 bases, with 18 bases between. Germline-derived CDR1 and CDR2 are MDHEN and SYDVKM. There are 17 residues in the CDR3. In DNA form, the CDR3 reads TGTGCCAGCAGACCCACAGGGTTGGGGAATAGCAATCAGCCCCAGCATTTT. Its protein is CASRPTGLGNSNQPQHF.

The V call is TRBV10-1, the J call TRBJ2-5, with TRBD1 identical over 8 bases. This CDR3 is built from 16 residues. Looked up from germline, CDR1 is WNHNN and CDR2 is SYGVQD (reference sequence). V lost 0 bases and J lost 6; bases outside the gene matches: 9. CDR3 in amino acids: CASSESARGLMKTQYF. The CDR3 DNA reads as TGCGCCAGCAGTGAGTCGGCCAGGGGGCTGATGAAGACCCAGTACTTC.

This rearrangement joins TRBV7-9 to TRBJ2-3, with TRBD2 matching 7 bases. V dropped 7 bases and J dropped 0; count of bases not matched to a gene: 10. The CDR3 loop spans 16 amino acids. CDR1 and CDR2 from the germline V gene are SEHNR and FQNEAQ (reference sequence). The CDR3 DNA reads TGTGCCAGCACCAAGAAGAATAGCGGGAGCACAGATACGCAGTATTTT. Its protein product is CASTKKNSGSTDTQYF.

This clone was seen more than once but under ten times. The gene calls are TRBV27 and TRBJ2-7; the D gene is possibly TRBD2 (6 bases). CDR1 is MNHEY, CDR2 SMNVEV, per germline (reference sequence). With 8 bases removed from V and 5 bases from J, the gap between germline ends came to 13 bases. The CDR3 extends over 12 amino acids. The CDR3: CASGTRGNEQYF. The CDR3 DNA sequence: TGTGCCAGCGGGACTCGTGGGAACGAGCAGTACTTC.

The rearrangement links TRBV6-6 to TRBJ2-2, with D possibly being TRBD1 (5 bases). In germline, CDR1 is MNHNY, CDR2 SVGAGI (reference sequence). With 0 bases removed from V and 5 bases from J, the gap between germline ends came to 13 bases. The CDR3 is 16 residues long. CDR3 residues: CASSYSSTDFTGELFF. The CDR3 DNA is TGTGCCAGCAGTTACTCGTCGACAGACTTTACCGGGGAGCTGTTTTTT.

On this clone itself: Germline and junction disagree at one end, which may indicate a read error. The sample has other DNA sequences that encode this CDR3 too. This chain links TRBV4-1 with TRBJ1-1; 8 nucleotides align to TRBD1. In germline, CDR1 is MGHRA, CDR2 YSYEKL. The CDR3 consists of 19 residues. The CDR3 spells CASSQELFRQGAYNTEAFF. Written as DNA, the CDR3 is TGCGCCAGCAGCCAAGAGCTTTTTCGCCAGGGGGCTTATAACACTGAAGCCTTCTTT.

The rearrangement links TRBV11-2 to TRBJ2-7; D not resolved. Trimming cost V 1 base and J 3 bases, with 7 bases left between them. Germline assignment: CDR1 SGHAT and CDR2 FQNNGV. The CDR3 contains 13 residues. The CDR3 sequence: CASSLGQNYEQYF. DNA for the CDR3: TGTGCCAGCAGCTTAGGTCAGAACTACGAGCAGTACTTC.

The chain joins TRBV10-3 to TRBJ2-5; 9 bases line up with TRBD2. This CDR3 contains 16 residues. V was pared by 2 bases and J by 2 bases, with 6 bases of the junction left unmatched. Germline V gene sequence: CDR1 ENHRY, CDR2 SYGVKD. The CDR3 here is CAISERLAAVQETQYF. The CDR3 nucleotides are TGTGCCATCAGTGAGAGACTAGCGGCCGTACAAGAGACCCAGTACTTC.

The chain is built from TRBV10-2 and TRBJ2-1; the match to TRBD1 covers 10 bases. Unmatched junction bases numbered 6, after V lost 6 bases and J lost 10 bases. Germline V gene data show CDR1 as WSHSY and CDR2 as SAAADI. This CDR3 has 13 amino acids. This CDR3 is CASRTPGQGEQFF. In DNA, the CDR3 is TGCGCCAGCAGAACGCCGGGACAGGGGGAGCAGTTCTTC.

The chain's CDR3 is CASGDFRETQYF. CDR3 bases: TGTGCCAGCGGCGACTTCCGAGAGACCCAGTACTTC. The chain couples TRBV11-2 to TRBJ2-5; D remains unclear. The CDR3 sequence is 12 residues long. Germline CDR1 SGHAT, CDR2 FQNNGV. V was trimmed by 8 bases and J by 4 bases, leaving 11 bases between them. Together with reference TRBV11-2 and TRBJ2-5, the CDR3 gives the full variable domain: EAGVAQSPRYKIIEKRQSVAFWCNPISGHATLYWYQQILGQGPKLLIQFQNNGVVDDSQLPKDRFSAERLKGVDSTLKIQPAKLEDSAVYLCASGDFRETQYFGPGTRLLVL.

This clone was observed a single time. The sample holds other DNA sequences that translate to the same CDR3. The chain recombines TRBV5-6 with TRBJ2-3; no clear D. Germline CDR1 reads SGHDT; CDR2 reads YYEEEE. The CDR3 is 15 residues long. With 2 bases removed from V and 2 bases from J, the gap between germline ends came to 12 bases. The CDR3 region has the DNA TGTGCCAGCAGCTTAGGGCCAGCTTCCACAGATACGCAGTATTTT. Translated: CASSLGPASTDTQYF.

The CDR3 here is CASSLKTSGRNYNEQFF. The CDR3 bases are TGTGCCAGCAGCCTTAAGACTAGCGGGAGGAACTACAATGAGCAGTTCTTC. V and J are TRBV5-6 and TRBJ2-1; 13 nucleotides agree with TRBD2. The CDR3 sequence is 17 residues long. CDR1 and CDR2 (germline): SGHDT, YYEEEE. V lost 4 bases and J lost 3; bases outside the gene matches: 7.

Remarks on this clone: Other nucleotide sequences in the sample specify the same CDR3. This sequence joins TRBV5-1 and TRBJ2-1; tentative D call: TRBD2 (5 bases). The germline V and J ends were trimmed by 2 bases and 1 base, with 10 bases remaining between them. The germline CDR1 and CDR2 sequences are SGHRS and YFSETQ. The CDR3 is made up of 15 amino acids. The CDR3 is CASSFSVGSYNEQFF. CDR3 coding DNA: TGCGCCAGCAGCTTTAGCGTAGGTTCCTACAATGAGCAGTTCTTC.

V usage is TRBV27 and J usage is TRBJ2-7; 7 bases match TRBD1. This CDR3 contains 15 residues. CDR1 MNHEY and CDR2 SMNVEV come from the germline V gene (reference sequence). V lost 6 bases, J lost 2 bases, and 10 bases stayed unmatched. The CDR3 spells CASRGAGTATYEQYF. The CDR3, as DNA: TGTGCCAGCAGGGGGGCCGGGACAGCGACCTACGAGCAGTACTTC.

The chain couples TRBV28 to TRBJ2-1; the D call may be TRBD1 or TRBD2 (5 bases each). The CDR3 runs to 14 residues. V gave up 3 bases and J gave up 9 bases, with 15 bases separating them. CDR1 is MDHEN, CDR2 SYDVKM, per germline. The CDR3 DNA reads as TGTGCCAGCAGTTTTACCGGGGCTAGGCCTGAGCAGTTCTTC. This codes for CASSFTGARPEQFF.

This chain links TRBV5-1 with TRBJ2-5; D not resolved. The CDR3 has 13 amino acids. V gave up 4 bases and J gave up 2 bases, with 9 bases separating them. The germline CDR1 and CDR2 sequences are SGHRS and YFSETQ. The DNA of the CDR3 is TGCGCCAGCAGCCCCCTCGTACAAGAGACCCAGTACTTC. Translation gives CASSPLVQETQYF.

This sequence joins TRBV18 and TRBJ1-3; no clear D. Germline V gives CDR1 KGHSH, CDR2 LQKENI. The V and J ends lost 4 bases and 2 bases respectively, with 12 bases between them. This CDR3 is 15 amino acids long. The CDR3 loop reads CASSLGARPGNTIYF. The CDR3 bases are TGTGCCAGCTCACTGGGAGCGCGCCCTGGAAACACCATATATTTT.

This clone has ten or more counts. The chain is built from TRBV10-1 and TRBJ1-5; 10 bases line up with TRBD1. The CDR3 sequence is 16 residues long. Germline V gives CDR1 WNHNN, CDR2 SYGVQD (reference sequence). J lost 6 bases, V lost 5 bases, and 10 bases had no gene match. The CDR3 loop reads CASSPSDRGRGQPQHF. The CDR3 coding sequence is TGCGCCAGCAGTCCGAGCGACAGGGGGCGTGGTCAGCCCCAGCATTTT.

The rearrangement uses TRBV5-4 and TRBJ2-7; D possibly corresponds to TRBD2 (6 bases). Looked up from germline, CDR1 is SGHNT and CDR2 is YYREEE (reference sequence). CDR3 length equals 15 residues. V lost 4 bases to trimming and J lost 2 bases, with 16 bases between them. CDR3 DNA: TGTGCCAGCAGCATAGGGGACCCGGGAGCCTACGAGCAGTACTTC. It translates to CASSIGDPGAYEQYF.